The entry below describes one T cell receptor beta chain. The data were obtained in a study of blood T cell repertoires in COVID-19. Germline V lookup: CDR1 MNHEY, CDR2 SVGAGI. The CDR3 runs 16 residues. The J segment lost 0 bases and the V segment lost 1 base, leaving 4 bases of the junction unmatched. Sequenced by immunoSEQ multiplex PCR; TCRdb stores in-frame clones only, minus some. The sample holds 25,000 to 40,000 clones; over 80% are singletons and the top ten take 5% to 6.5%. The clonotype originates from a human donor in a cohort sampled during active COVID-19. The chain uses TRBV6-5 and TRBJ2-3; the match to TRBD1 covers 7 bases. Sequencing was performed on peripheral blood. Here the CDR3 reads CASSYWDSESTDTQYF. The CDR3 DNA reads TGTGCCAGCAGTTACTGGGACAGCGAAAGCACAGATACGCAGTATTTT.